The 30 T cell receptor beta chains below all came from one sample that was sequenced in a study of blood T cell repertoires in COVID-19. Clones were sequenced by immunoSEQ multiplex PCR, and TCRdb holds only the in-frame ones, with some missing. The profile shows 150,000 to 200,000 clones, around 83% of them singletons. Sequenced sample: peripheral blood. The receptors were sampled from a human donor in a cohort sampled during active COVID-19.

V gene TRBV7-9 combines with J gene TRBJ2-7; perhaps TRBD1 as D (6 bases). V was cut by 3 bases and J by 2 bases, with 11 bases left in between. This CDR3 spans 14 amino acids. Germline V CDR1 and CDR2: SEHNR, FQNEAQ (reference sequence). The CDR3 bases are TGTGCCAGCAGCTTTGGGGACAATCCCTACGAGCAGTACTTC. Translating it yields CASSFGDNPYEQYF.

V gene TRBV11-2 combines with J gene TRBJ2-5; 8 nucleotides match TRBD2. CDR1 is SGHAT, CDR2 FQNNGV, per germline. With V trimmed by 4 bases and J by 3 bases, 7 bases remained unmatched. The CDR3 is 15 residues long. The chain's CDR3 is CASSSQLADEETQYF. The CDR3, as DNA: TGTGCCAGCAGCTCGCAACTAGCGGATGAAGAGACCCAGTACTTC.

This chain joins TRBV11-2 and TRBJ1-4, with D possibly TRBD1 on 6 matching bases. This CDR3 has 19 residues. The germline V and J ends were trimmed by 1 base and 6 bases, with 24 bases remaining between them. Per germline, CDR1 SGHAT and CDR2 FQNNGV. CDR3 in amino acids: CASSLVGRGLSRRYEKLFF. The CDR3 DNA reads TGTGCCAGCAGCTTAGTGGGCAGGGGCCTCAGTAGGAGATATGAAAAACTGTTTTTT.

V is TRBV21-1 and J is TRBJ2-7; the table assigns TRBD1, which was not confirmed against the DNA. TRBV21-1 is noted as a pseudogene. The CDR3 runs to 17 residues. In DNA, the CDR3 is TGTGCCAGCAGCAAACGGCCAGGGGGCCAGAGCTCCTACGAGCAGTACTTC. Translation: CASSKRPGGQSSYEQYF.

V is TRBV5-1 and J is TRBJ2-3, with D hard to call. Germline lookup yields CDR1 SGHRS and CDR2 YFSETQ. V gave up 0 bases and J gave up 2 bases, with 10 bases separating them. CDR3 size: 15 residues. CDR3 region: CASSLEVGFTDTQYF. The CDR3 DNA sequence: TGCGCCAGCAGCTTGGAAGTCGGGTTCACAGATACGCAGTATTTT.

The rearrangement uses TRBV24-1 and TRBJ2-2; the D is unclear. This CDR3 has 12 residues. Germline V gene data show CDR1 as KGHDR and CDR2 as SFDVKD. Trimming took off 4 bases at V and 5 bases at J, with 4 bases between the two ends. The chain's CDR3 is CATSETTGELFF. The CDR3 nucleotides are TGTGCCACCAGTGAGACTACCGGGGAGCTGTTTTTT.

The chain is built from TRBV5-1 and TRBJ2-1; 9 bases agree with TRBD2. The ends lost 0 bases at V and 7 bases at J; junction bases unmatched: 8. Germline values: CDR1 SGHRS, CDR2 YFSETQ. The CDR3 is 16 amino acids. The CDR3 sequence: CASSLDAGGPGNEQFF. DNA for the CDR3: TGCGCCAGCAGCTTGGATGCGGGAGGGCCGGGGAATGAGCAGTTCTTC.

V is TRBV7-2 and J is TRBJ2-5; perhaps TRBD2 as D (5 bases). CDR1 is SGHTA, CDR2 FQGNSA, per germline. The CDR3 is 16 amino acids. Trimming stripped 1 base from V and 1 base from J, with 13 bases between. The CDR3 loop reads CASSLVSSSPQETQYF. The CDR3 nucleotides read TGTGCCAGCAGCTTAGTGTCGTCTAGCCCCCAAGAGACCCAGTACTTC.

The J gene is TRBJ2-7, the V gene TRBV10-2; D is undetermined. Germline lookup yields CDR1 WSHSY and CDR2 SAAADI. The CDR3 spans 12 residues. Between the trimmed V and J ends, which lost 2 bases and 3 bases, there was a span of 5 bases. The CDR3 sequence is CASSEGGYEQYF. The CDR3 bases are TGCGCCAGCAGTGAGGGCGGCTACGAGCAGTACTTC.

The chain employs TRBV9 and TRBJ1-2; D gene unclear. V was shortened by 0 bases and J by 3 bases, with 6 bases between the two germline ends. The CDR3 spans 13 residues. The germline CDR1 and CDR2 sequences are SGDLS and YYNGEE. The CDR3 loop reads CASSVAGDYGYTF. CDR3 nucleotides: TGTGCCAGCAGCGTAGCTGGAGACTATGGCTACACCTTC.

The V and J genes are TRBV28 and TRBJ2-3, with D possibly being TRBD1 (5 bases). V shed 3 bases and J shed 6 bases, with 13 bases lying between them. CDR1 and CDR2 from the germline V gene are MDHEN and SYDVKM. The CDR3 covers 14 residues. The CDR3 spells CASSFPRKGDTQYF. CDR3 DNA: TGTGCCAGCAGTTTCCCTAGGAAGGGGGATACGCAGTATTTT.

J is TRBJ2-1 and V is TRBV7-3; 7 nucleotides match TRBD1. The CDR3 covers 13 residues. The J segment lost 5 bases and the V segment lost 5 bases, leaving 3 bases of the junction unmatched. CDR1 and CDR2 from the germline V gene are SGHTA and FQGTGA. CDR3 in DNA: TGTGCCAGCAGCCTAGACAGGGACAATGAGCAGTTCTTC. Protein: CASSLDRDNEQFF.

V is TRBV11-3 and J is TRBJ2-3; 7 nucleotides align to TRBD1. With V trimmed by 2 bases and J by 2 bases, 4 bases remained unmatched. CDR1 and CDR2 (germline): SGHNT, YENEEA. The CDR3 consists of 15 residues. In nucleotides, the CDR3 is TGTGCCAGCAGCTTACGACAGGGATTCACAGATACGCAGTATTTT. Amino acids: CASSLRQGFTDTQYF.

The CDR3 loop reads CASSPLAAWGEQYF. CDR3 coding DNA: TGTGCCAGCAGCCCCCTAGCGGCTTGGGGCGAGCAGTACTTC. The V and J genes are TRBV9 and TRBJ2-7; 7 nucleotides match TRBD2. This CDR3 has 14 amino acids. Germline V lookup: CDR1 SGDLS, CDR2 YYNGEE. Trimming cost V 4 bases and J 6 bases; bases outside gene matches: 10.

This sequence joins TRBV6-2 or TRBV6-3 and TRBJ1-6; D not certain. Looked up from germline, CDR1 is MNHEY and CDR2 is SVGEGT. V was cut by 6 bases and J by 10 bases, with 19 bases left in between. This CDR3 has 15 residues. DNA of the CDR3: TGTGCCAGCAGATACGTGACTTCCCTAGGATCACCCCTCCACTTT. It codes for CASRYVTSLGSPLHF.

This clone was recorded once. The chain carries TRBV18 and TRBJ1-4; possible D gene TRBD1, 5 bases. The CDR3 is 15 amino acids. Germline-derived CDR1 and CDR2 are KGHSH and LQKENI. The V and J ends lost 3 bases and 8 bases respectively, with 16 bases between them. The chain's CDR3 is CASSPPTRGGEKLFF. As DNA, the CDR3 is TGTGCCAGCTCACCTCCGACAAGGGGAGGCGAAAAACTGTTTTTT.

J is TRBJ1-4 and V is TRBV5-1, with D possibly TRBD1 on 5 matching bases. CDR1 is SGHRS and CDR2 is YFSETQ in the germline V gene. CDR3 size: 16 residues. V gave up 0 bases and J gave up 3 bases, with 12 bases separating them. The chain's CDR3 is CASSLVTTAPNEKLFF. CDR3 nucleotide sequence: TGCGCCAGCAGCTTGGTGACGACAGCCCCTAATGAAAAACTGTTTTTT.

The genes are TRBV28 and TRBJ2-1; D might be TRBD2 (6 bases). The CDR3 sequence is 14 residues long. V dropped 6 bases and J dropped 4 bases, with 13 bases sitting between them. The germline gives CDR1 MDHEN, CDR2 SYDVKM. The CDR3 loop reads CASRRSGTYNEQFF. The CDR3 region has the DNA TGTGCCAGCAGAAGATCCGGGACTTACAATGAGCAGTTCTTC.

The chain recombines TRBV10-1 with TRBJ2-7, with 7 bases fitting TRBD2. V lost 2 bases and J lost 0; bases outside the gene matches: 4. The CDR3 is 15 residues long. CDR1 is WNHNN, CDR2 SYGVQD, per germline (reference sequence). The CDR3 reads CASSEGTTSSYEQYF. DNA of the CDR3: TGCGCCAGCAGTGAGGGGACTACCAGCTCCTACGAGCAGTACTTC.

This sequence joins TRBV7-6 and TRBJ2-1, with 8 nucleotides matching TRBD2. This CDR3 region has 16 residues. Per the germline V gene, CDR1 is SGHVS and CDR2 is FNYEAQ. V was clipped by 3 bases and J by 1 base; unmatched bases: 5. The CDR3 loop reads CASSFSGIRSYNEQFF. DNA of the CDR3: TGTGCCAGCAGCTTTAGCGGGATTAGATCCTACAATGAGCAGTTCTTC. The entire variable domain, with the rest obtained from reference TRBV7-6 and TRBJ2-1, is as follows: GAGVSQSPRYKVTKRGQDVALRCDPISGHVSLYWYRQALGQGPEFLTYFNYEAQQDKSGLPNDRFSAERPEGSISTLTIQRTEQRDSAMYRCASSFSGIRSYNEQFFGPGTRLTVL.

This clone was observed a few times. V is TRBV6-5 and J is TRBJ1-2; D not resolved. CDR1 and CDR2 (germline): MNHEY, SVGAGI. This CDR3 comprises 13 residues. Trimming stripped 2 bases from V and 0 bases from J, with 4 bases between. CDR3 nucleotide sequence: TGTGCCAGCAGTTACATAGCTAACTATGGCTACACCTTC. Amino acids: CASSYIANYGYTF.

This chain joins TRBV7-9 and TRBJ2-5, with a weak D call TRBD1 (5 bases). V lost 1 base and J 10 bases, leaving 7 bases between the germline ends. This CDR3 has 11 amino acids. The germline V gene has CDR1 SEHNR and CDR2 FQNEAQ (reference sequence). CDR3 DNA: TGTGCCAGCAGCTTAGGGGGCGGCCAGTACTTC. It encodes CASSLGGGQYF.

Of note for this clone: The junction does not match germline at one end; this may be a read error. J is TRBJ1-6 and V is TRBV15, with D maybe TRBD1 (6 bases). In germline, CDR1 is LNHNV, CDR2 YYDKDF (reference sequence). The CDR3 is 12 residues long. CDR3 protein: CATSRGGLPHSF. The CDR3 nucleotides read TGTGCCACCAGCAGGGGGGGGCTGCCGCATTCTTTT.

This clone was seen a single time. The rearrangement links TRBV27 to TRBJ2-5, with D perhaps matching TRBD2 (5 bases). Germline V CDR1 and CDR2: MNHEY, SMNVEV (reference sequence). This CDR3 has 14 residues. V shed 4 bases and J shed 4 bases, with 13 bases lying between them. This CDR3 is CASSYRGWAETQYF. CDR3 DNA sequence: TGTGCCAGCAGTTACCGAGGGTGGGCAGAGACCCAGTACTTC.

This clone was observed a few times. The V and J genes are TRBV4-2 and TRBJ2-7; 12 bases line up with TRBD2. The CDR3 covers 17 residues. Germline trimming cut 4 bases from V and 1 base from J; bases unmatched to any gene: 8. From germline, CDR1 is LGHNA and CDR2 YNFKEQ. CDR3 region: CASSLRTTSGGSYEQYF. CDR3 nucleotides: TGTGCCAGCAGCCTCAGAACCACTAGCGGGGGGTCCTACGAGCAGTACTTC.

In this sample, this clone turned up a few times. The chain joins TRBV3-1 (or the pseudogene TRBV3-2) to TRBJ1-5; TRBD1 matches 9 bases. With 0 bases clipped from V and 0 bases from J, the junction kept 6 bases outside the gene matches. The CDR3 has 18 amino acids. Germline V lookup: CDR1 LGHDT, CDR2 YNNKEL (reference sequence). The DNA for the CDR3 is TGTGCCAGCAGCCAAGAGAGGACAGGGGATCTTAGCAATCAGCCCCAGCATTTT. Its protein is CASSQERTGDLSNQPQHF.

The chain combines TRBV19 with TRBJ1-5; 7 bases are a match to TRBD1. The germline V gene has CDR1 LNHDA and CDR2 SQIVND (reference sequence). The trim removed 2 bases at V and 3 bases at J, leaving 4 bases unmatched. The CDR3 loop spans 15 amino acids. Here the CDR3 reads CASSIKGALNQPQHF. The CDR3 nucleotides are TGTGCCAGTAGTATAAAGGGGGCTCTCAATCAGCCCCAGCATTTT.

This chain uses TRBV2 with TRBJ2-1, with 9 bases fitting TRBD2. The CDR3 consists of 14 residues. The V and J ends lost 7 bases and 8 bases, in that order; junction bases with no gene match: 9. The germline V gene has CDR1 SNHLY and CDR2 FYNNEI. CDR3 amino acids: CASKPGLAYDEQFF. In DNA, the CDR3 is TGTGCCAGCAAACCGGGACTAGCTTACGATGAGCAGTTCTTC.

V usage is TRBV7-9 and J usage is TRBJ2-7, with TRBD2 matching 11 bases. CDR3 size: 16 residues. Trimming at V came to 0 bases and at J to 5 bases, leaving 6 bases not matched to a gene. Germline loops: CDR1 SEHNR, CDR2 FQNEAQ (reference sequence). The CDR3 sequence is CASSLATSGSNHEQYF. The CDR3 DNA follows: TGTGCCAGCAGCTTAGCTACTAGCGGGAGTAACCACGAGCAGTACTTC. Together with reference TRBV7-9 and TRBJ2-7, the CDR3 gives the full variable domain: DTGVSQNPRHKITKRGQNVTFRCDPISEHNRLYWYRQTLGQGPEFLTYFQNEAQLEKSRLLSDRFSAERPKGSFSTLEIQRTEQGDSAMYLCASSLATSGSNHEQYFGPGTRLTVT.

The rearrangement joins TRBV7-2 to TRBJ2-6; D gene ambiguous. V was cut by 2 bases and J by 0 bases, with 8 bases left in between. The CDR3 totals 16 residues. CDR1 is SGHTA and CDR2 is FQGNSA in the germline V gene. The CDR3 region is CASSLSGSSGANVLTF. In nucleotides, the CDR3 is TGTGCCAGCAGCTTAAGTGGCAGCTCTGGGGCCAACGTCCTGACTTTC.